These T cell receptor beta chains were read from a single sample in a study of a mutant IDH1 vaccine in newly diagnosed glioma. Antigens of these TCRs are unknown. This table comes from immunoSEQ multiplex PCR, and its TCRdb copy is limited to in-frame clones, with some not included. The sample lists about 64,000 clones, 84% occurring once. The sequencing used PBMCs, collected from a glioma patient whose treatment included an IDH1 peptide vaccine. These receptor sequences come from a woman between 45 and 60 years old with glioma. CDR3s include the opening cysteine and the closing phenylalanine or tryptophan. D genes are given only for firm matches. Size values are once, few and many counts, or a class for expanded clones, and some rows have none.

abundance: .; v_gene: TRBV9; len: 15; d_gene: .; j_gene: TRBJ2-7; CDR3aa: CASSAQISTGSEQYF; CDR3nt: TGTGCCAGCAGCGCGCAAATATCGACAGGCAGCGAGCAGTACTTC
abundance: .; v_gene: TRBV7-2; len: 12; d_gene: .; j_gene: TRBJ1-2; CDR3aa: CASSSSGYGYTF; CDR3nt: TGTGCCAGCAGCTCATCAGGGTATGGCTACACCTTC
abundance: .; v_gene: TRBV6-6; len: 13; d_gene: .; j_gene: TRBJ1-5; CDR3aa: CASRGQANQPQHF; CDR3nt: TGTGCCAGCAGGGGCCAAGCTAATCAGCCCCAGCATTTT
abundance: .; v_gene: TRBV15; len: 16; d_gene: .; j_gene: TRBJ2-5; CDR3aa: CATSRGSSASQETQYF; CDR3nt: TGTGCCACCAGCAGAGGTTCTAGCGCGTCCCAAGAGACCCAGTACTTC
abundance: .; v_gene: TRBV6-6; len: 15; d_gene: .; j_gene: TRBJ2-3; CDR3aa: CASSYSRGFPDTQYF; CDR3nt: TGTGCCAGCAGTTACTCTCGGGGGTTCCCAGATACGCAGTATTTT
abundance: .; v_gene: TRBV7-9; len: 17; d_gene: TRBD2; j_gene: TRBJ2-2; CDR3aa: CASSRPGLGQNTGELFF; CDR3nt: TGTGCCAGCAGCCGACCGGGACTAGGACAGAACACCGGGGAGCTGTTTTTT
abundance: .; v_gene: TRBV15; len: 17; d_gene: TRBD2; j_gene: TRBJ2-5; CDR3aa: CATSSRTSGGLKETQYF; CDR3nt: TGTGCCACCAGCTCCCGGACTAGCGGGGGGTTGAAAGAGACCCAGTACTTC
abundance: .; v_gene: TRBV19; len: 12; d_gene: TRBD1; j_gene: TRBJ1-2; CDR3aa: CASRDRPDGYTF; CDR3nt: TGTGCCAGCCGGGACAGGCCTGATGGCTACACCTTC
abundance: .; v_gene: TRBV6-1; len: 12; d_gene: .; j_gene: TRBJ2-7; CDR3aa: CASSASPYEQYF; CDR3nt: TGTGCCAGCAGTGCTAGTCCCTACGAGCAGTACTTC
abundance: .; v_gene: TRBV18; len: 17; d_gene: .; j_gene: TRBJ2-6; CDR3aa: CASSPPSGGGGANVLTF; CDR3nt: TGTGCCAGCTCACCACCTTCAGGAGGAGGTGGGGCCAACGTCCTGACTTTC
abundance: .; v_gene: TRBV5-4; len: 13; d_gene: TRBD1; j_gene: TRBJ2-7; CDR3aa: CASSPTGTYEQYF; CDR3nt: TGTGCCAGCAGTCCGACAGGGACCTACGAGCAGTACTTC
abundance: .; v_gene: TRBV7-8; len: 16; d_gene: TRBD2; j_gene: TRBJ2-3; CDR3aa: CASSSATSGPTDTQYF; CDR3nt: TGTGCCAGCAGCTCCGCGACTAGCGGGCCCACAGATACGCAGTATTTT
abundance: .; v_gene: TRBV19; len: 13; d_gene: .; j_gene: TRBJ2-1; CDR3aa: CASSPGIYNEQFF; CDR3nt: TGTGCCAGTAGTCCAGGGATTTACAATGAGCAGTTCTTC
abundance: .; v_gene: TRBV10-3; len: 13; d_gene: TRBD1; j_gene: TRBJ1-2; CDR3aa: CAISDQDRDGYTF; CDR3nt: TGTGCCATCAGTGACCAGGACAGGGACGGCTACACCTTC
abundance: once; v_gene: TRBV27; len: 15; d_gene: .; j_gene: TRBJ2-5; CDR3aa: CASSHTRRGQETQYF; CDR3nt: TGTGCCAGCAGTCACACTCGACGTGGGCAAGAGACCCAGTACTTC
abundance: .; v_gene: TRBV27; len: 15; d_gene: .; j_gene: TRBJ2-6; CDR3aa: CASTIDGSGANVLTF; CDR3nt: TGTGCCAGCACCATTGACGGCTCTGGGGCCAACGTCCTGACTTTC
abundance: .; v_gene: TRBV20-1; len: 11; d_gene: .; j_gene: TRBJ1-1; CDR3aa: CSARDLGEAFF; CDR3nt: TGCAGTGCTAGAGATCTGGGTGAAGCTTTCTTT
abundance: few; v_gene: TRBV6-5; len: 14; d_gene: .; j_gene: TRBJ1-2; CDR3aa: CASRGPTGTYGYTF; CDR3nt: TGTGCCAGCAGGGGCCCGACAGGCACCTATGGCTACACCTTC
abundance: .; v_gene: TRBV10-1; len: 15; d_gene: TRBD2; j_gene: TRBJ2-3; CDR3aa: CASSDPGGNTDTQYF; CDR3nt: TGCGCCAGCAGTGATCCGGGAGGCAACACAGATACGCAGTATTTT
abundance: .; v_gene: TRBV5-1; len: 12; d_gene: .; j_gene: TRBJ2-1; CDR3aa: CASSRDYNEQFF; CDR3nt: TGCGCCAGCAGCCGGGACTACAATGAGCAGTTCTTC
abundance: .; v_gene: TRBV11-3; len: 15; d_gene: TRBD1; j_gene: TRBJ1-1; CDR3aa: CASGSGGRHATEAFF; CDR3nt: TGTGCCAGCGGATCAGGGGGCAGGCACGCCACTGAAGCTTTCTTT
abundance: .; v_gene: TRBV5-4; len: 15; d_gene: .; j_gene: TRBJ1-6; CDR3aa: CASSFWGARGSPLHF; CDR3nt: TGTGCCAGCAGCTTTTGGGGGGCTCGGGGGTCACCCCTCCACTTT
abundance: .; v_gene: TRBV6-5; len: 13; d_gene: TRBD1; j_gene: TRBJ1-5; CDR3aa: CASSGQGGQPQHF; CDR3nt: TGTGCCAGCAGCGGACAGGGTGGTCAGCCCCAGCATTTT
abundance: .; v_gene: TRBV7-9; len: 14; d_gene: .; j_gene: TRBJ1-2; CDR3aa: CASSSGQKTYGYTF; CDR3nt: TGTGCCAGCAGCTCCGGACAGAAAACATATGGCTACACCTTC
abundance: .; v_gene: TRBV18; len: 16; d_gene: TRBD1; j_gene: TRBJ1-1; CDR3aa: CASSPRDRGWGTEAFF; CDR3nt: TGTGCCAGCTCACCCCGGGACAGGGGATGGGGCACTGAAGCTTTCTTT